What follows are 5 T cell receptor beta chains derived from one specimen sequenced in a study of cytomegalovirus exposure and HLA in healthy donors. A multiplex PCR was run with 60 Vbeta primers and 13 Jbeta primers. Assay used: immunoSEQ multiplex PCR; TCRdb lists only in-frame clones, some missing. The repertoire has some 180,000 clones, about four fifths of them found once; the top ten carry about 1.5%. The sequenced material came from PBMCs. Receptor source: a man aged 35-49 years in good health and CMV-seronegative.

CDR3: CASSLDRTQYF. The CDR3 DNA reads as TGTGCCAGCAGCTTAGACCGGACGCAGTATTTT. V and J are TRBV7-9 and TRBJ2-3; D unclear. V shed 1 base and J shed 9 bases, with 5 bases lying between them. Germline V gene sequence: CDR1 SEHNR, CDR2 FQNEAQ (reference sequence). CDR3 length: 11 residues.

This sequence joins TRBV7-6 and TRBJ1-5, with D perhaps TRBD1 (5 bases). V was cut by 4 bases and J by 1 base, with 20 bases left in between. Per germline, CDR1 SGHVS and CDR2 FNYEAQ. This CDR3 has 18 residues. The CDR3 spells CASSSDTPSGLSNQPQHF. CDR3 nucleotides: TGTGCCAGCAGCTCAGACACCCCATCAGGGTTGAGCAATCAGCCCCAGCATTTT.

The gene calls are TRBV7-2 and TRBJ1-3, with 7 bases matching TRBD1. The CDR3 is 16 residues long. Unmatched junction bases numbered 7, after V lost 1 base and J lost 4 bases. Germline CDR1 is SGHTA and CDR2 is FQGNSA. CDR3 DNA sequence: TGTGCCAGCAGCTTAGTCGAGGGGGCGGGCGGAAACACCATATATTTT. Protein: CASSLVEGAGGNTIYF.

The V call is TRBV10-2, the J call TRBJ2-7, with TRBD2 identical over 12 bases. V was pared by 4 bases and J by 1 base, with 14 bases of the junction left unmatched. Germline assignment: CDR1 WSHSY and CDR2 SAAADI. There are 19 residues in the CDR3. The CDR3 bases are TGCGCCAGCAGTGTGGTCACTAGCGGGGGGACACTGTTGTCCTACGAGCAGTACTTC. Protein: CASSVVTSGGTLLSYEQYF.

The chain joins TRBV10-3 to TRBJ1-6; 8 positions match TRBD1. CDR1 is ENHRY and CDR2 is SYGVKD in the germline V gene. With 6 bases clipped from V and 12 bases from J, the junction kept 4 bases outside the gene matches. The CDR3 spans 12 residues. The CDR3: CAIREDREPLHF. The CDR3 DNA follows: TGTGCCATCAGGGAGGACAGGGAACCCCTCCACTTT.